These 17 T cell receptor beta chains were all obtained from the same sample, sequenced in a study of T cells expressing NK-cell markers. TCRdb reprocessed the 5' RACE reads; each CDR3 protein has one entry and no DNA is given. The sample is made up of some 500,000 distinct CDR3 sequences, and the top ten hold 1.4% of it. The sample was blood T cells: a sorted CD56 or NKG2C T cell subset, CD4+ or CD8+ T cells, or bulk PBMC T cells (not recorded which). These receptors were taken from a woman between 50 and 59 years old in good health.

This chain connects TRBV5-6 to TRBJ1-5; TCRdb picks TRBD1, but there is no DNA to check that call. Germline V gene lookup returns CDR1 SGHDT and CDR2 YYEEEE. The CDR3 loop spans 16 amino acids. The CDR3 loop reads CASSLGQGEFDQPQHF.

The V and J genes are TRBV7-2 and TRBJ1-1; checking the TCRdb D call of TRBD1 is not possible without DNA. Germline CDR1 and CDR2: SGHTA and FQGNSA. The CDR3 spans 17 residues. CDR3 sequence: CASSPRIFRGRNTEAFF.

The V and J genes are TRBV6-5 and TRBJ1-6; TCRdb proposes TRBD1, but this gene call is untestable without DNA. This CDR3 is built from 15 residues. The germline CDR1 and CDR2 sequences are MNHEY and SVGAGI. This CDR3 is CASSYSGKRGSPLHF.

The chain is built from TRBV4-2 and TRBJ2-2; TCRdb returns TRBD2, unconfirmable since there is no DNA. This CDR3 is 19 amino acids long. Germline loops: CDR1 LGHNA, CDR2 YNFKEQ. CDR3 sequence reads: CASSQDGVSSAGYTGELFF.

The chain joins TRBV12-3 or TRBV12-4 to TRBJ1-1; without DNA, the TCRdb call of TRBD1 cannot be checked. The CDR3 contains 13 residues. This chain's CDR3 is CASSTTGWAEAFF.

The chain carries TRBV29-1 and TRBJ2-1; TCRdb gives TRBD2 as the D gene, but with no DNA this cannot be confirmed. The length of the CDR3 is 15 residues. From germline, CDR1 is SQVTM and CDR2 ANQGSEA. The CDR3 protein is CSVIPRLAGKNEQFF.

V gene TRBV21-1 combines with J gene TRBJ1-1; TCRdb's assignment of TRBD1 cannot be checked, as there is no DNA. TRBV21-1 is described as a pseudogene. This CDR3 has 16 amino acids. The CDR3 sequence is CASSKKRGGQKTEAFF.

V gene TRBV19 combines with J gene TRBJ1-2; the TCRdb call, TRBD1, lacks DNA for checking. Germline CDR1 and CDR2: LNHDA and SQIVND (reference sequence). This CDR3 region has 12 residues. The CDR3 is CAGWTGDYGYTF.

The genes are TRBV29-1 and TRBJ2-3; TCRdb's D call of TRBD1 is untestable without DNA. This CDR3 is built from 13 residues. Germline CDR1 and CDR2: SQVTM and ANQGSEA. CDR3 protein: CFVGGDRTDTQYF.

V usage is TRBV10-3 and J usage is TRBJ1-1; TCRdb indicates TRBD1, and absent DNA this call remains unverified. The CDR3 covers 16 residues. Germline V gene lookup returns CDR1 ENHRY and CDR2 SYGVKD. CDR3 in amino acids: CAISVVRDRGPTEAFF.

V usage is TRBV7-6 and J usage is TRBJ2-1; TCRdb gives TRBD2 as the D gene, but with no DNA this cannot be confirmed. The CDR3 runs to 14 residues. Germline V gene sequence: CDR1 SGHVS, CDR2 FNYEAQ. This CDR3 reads CASKREGPHNEQFF.

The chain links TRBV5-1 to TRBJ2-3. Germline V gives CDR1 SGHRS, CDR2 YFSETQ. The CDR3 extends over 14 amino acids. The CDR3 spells CASRIIGPSDTQYF.

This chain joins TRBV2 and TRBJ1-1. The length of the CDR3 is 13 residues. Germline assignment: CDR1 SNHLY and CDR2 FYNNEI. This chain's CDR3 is CASSVEGRTEAFF.

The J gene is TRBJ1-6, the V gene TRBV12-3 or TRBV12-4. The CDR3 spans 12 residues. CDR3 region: CASSFLSSPLHF.

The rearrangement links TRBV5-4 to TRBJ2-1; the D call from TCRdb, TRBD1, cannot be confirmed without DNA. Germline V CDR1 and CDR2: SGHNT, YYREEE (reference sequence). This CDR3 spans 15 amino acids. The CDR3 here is CASSLAGRAENEQFF.

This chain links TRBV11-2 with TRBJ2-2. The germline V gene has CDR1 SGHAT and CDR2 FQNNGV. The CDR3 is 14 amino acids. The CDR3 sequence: CASSPSSWSGELFF. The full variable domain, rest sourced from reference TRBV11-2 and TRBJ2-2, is EAGVAQSPRYKIIEKRQSVAFWCNPISGHATLYWYQQILGQGPKLLIQFQNNGVVDDSQLPKDRFSAERLKGVDSTLKIQPAKLEDSAVYLCASSPSSWSGELFFGEGSRLTVL.

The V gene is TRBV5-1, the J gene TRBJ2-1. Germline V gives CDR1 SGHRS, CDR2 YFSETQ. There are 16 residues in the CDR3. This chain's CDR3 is CASSLGLGIPYNEQFF.